Listed here are 17 T cell receptor beta chains from one sample, sequenced in a study of cytotoxic CD8 clonotypes in ibrutinib-treated CLL. The protocol was immunoSEQ multiplex PCR, while the TCRdb copy is restricted to in-frame clones and leaves out a portion. The repertoire holds around 130,000 clones, with under 90% as singletons. Sequenced material: PBMCs, taken after 24 months of ibrutinib treatment. The receptors come from a human donor with chronic lymphocytic leukemia.

This clone was seen only once. This chain joins TRBV6-6 and TRBJ2-3, with D unclear. The CDR3 is 14 residues long. Trimming removed 0 bases from V and 4 bases from J, with 8 bases in between. The germline CDR1 and CDR2 sequences are MNHNY and SVGAGI (reference sequence). As DNA, the CDR3 is TGTGCCAGCAGTTACTCGAGTCGCTCAGATACGCAGTATTTT. Protein: CASSYSSRSDTQYF.

This rearrangement joins TRBV27 to TRBJ1-5, with 7 bases that match TRBD1. Trimming at V came to 5 bases and at J to 7 bases, leaving 5 bases not matched to a gene. There are 13 residues in the CDR3. CDR1 is MNHEY, CDR2 SMNVEV, per germline (reference sequence). CDR3 in amino acids: CASSTQGFQPQHF. In DNA, the CDR3 is TGTGCCAGCAGTACACAGGGGTTCCAGCCCCAGCATTTT.

The chain combines TRBV19 with TRBJ2-3; TRBD2 agrees at 11 bases. CDR3 size: 16 residues. V dropped 5 bases and J dropped 4; count of bases not matched to a gene: 8. The V gene's germline CDR1 is LNHDA and CDR2 SQIVND (reference sequence). CDR3 amino acids: CASSLGASGGPDTQYF. CDR3 in DNA: TGTGCCAGTAGTCTCGGTGCTAGCGGGGGGCCAGATACGCAGTATTTT.

The rearrangement joins TRBV27 to TRBJ2-7; TRBD1 is a possible D gene (6 bases). Trimming left V 6 bases short and J 1 base short, with 16 bases between. Germline V gives CDR1 MNHEY, CDR2 SMNVEV (reference sequence). CDR3 length: 15 residues. The CDR3 nucleotides are TGTGCCAGCAGGCCGTGGGGCAGGGGATCCTACGAGCAGTACTTC. This sequence encodes CASRPWGRGSYEQYF.

This rearrangement joins TRBV30 to TRBJ1-5; 7 bases agree with TRBD1. Germline V lookup: CDR1 GTSNPN, CDR2 SVGIG (reference sequence). After removal of 3 bases from V and 7 bases from J, the junction contained 6 bases not matched to a gene. The CDR3 has 13 amino acids. The CDR3 loop is CAWSGMGQQPQHF. The DNA for the CDR3 is TGTGCCTGGAGCGGGATGGGACAGCAGCCCCAGCATTTT.

This chain connects TRBV6-5 to TRBJ2-7, with 7 positions matching TRBD1. CDR1 and CDR2 from the germline V gene are MNHEY and SVGAGI. With 4 bases clipped from V and 4 bases from J, the junction kept 4 bases outside the gene matches. The CDR3 contains 13 residues. DNA of the CDR3: TGTGCCAGCAGTTGGGCCAGGGGGTACGAGCAGTACTTC. As protein: CASSWARGYEQYF.

The chain has TRBV6-6 and TRBJ1-5; tentative D call: TRBD1 (5 bases). Trimming left V 8 bases short and J 0 bases short, with 11 bases between. The CDR3 is made up of 14 amino acids. Germline CDR1 and CDR2: MNHNY and SVGAGI (reference sequence). CDR3 nucleotides: TGTGCCAGCGTTTTCGACAGTAGCAATCAGCCCCAGCATTTT. It is translated as CASVFDSSNQPQHF.

This chain connects TRBV7-2 to TRBJ1-1; no reliable D call. This CDR3 contains 12 residues. V gave up 6 bases and J gave up 5 bases, with 10 bases separating them. CDR1 is SGHTA and CDR2 is FQGNSA in the germline V gene. CDR3 residues: CASSPEVTEAFF. DNA of the CDR3: TGTGCCAGCAGTCCCGAGGTAACTGAAGCTTTCTTT.

The chain couples TRBV27 to TRBJ1-1; perhaps TRBD1 as D (5 bases). The CDR3 length is 14 residues. V lost 5 bases and J 6 bases, leaving 16 bases between the germline ends. Per germline, CDR1 MNHEY and CDR2 SMNVEV (reference sequence). The CDR3 nucleotides read TGTGCCAGCAGTCCGTGGGACCAGAGGGCTGAAGCTTTCTTT. Translating it yields CASSPWDQRAEAFF.

This chain uses TRBV6-5 with TRBJ2-7; a weak D match, TRBD2 (6 bases). Per germline, CDR1 MNHEY and CDR2 SVGAGI. The CDR3 has 12 residues. The ends were cut back, 6 bases at V and 10 bases at J, with 16 bases in the middle. CDR3 residues: CASSLPAGPQYF. CDR3 in DNA: TGTGCCAGCAGCCTACCGGCGGGACCACAGTACTTC.

V gene TRBV4-2 combines with J gene TRBJ1-1; no definite D call. Trimming cost V 1 base and J 5 bases, with 11 bases left between them. This CDR3 spans 14 amino acids. Germline V gene data show CDR1 as LGHNA and CDR2 as YNFKEQ. In DNA form, the CDR3 reads TGTGCCAGCAGCCAAGTTGTGGGTTGGACTGAAGCTTTCTTT. Translated: CASSQVVGWTEAFF.

V and J are TRBV28 and TRBJ2-1; 7 bases fit TRBD1. Unmatched junction bases numbered 9, after V lost 6 bases and J lost 4 bases. Germline CDR1 MDHEN, CDR2 SYDVKM. The CDR3 has 15 residues. CDR3 sequence reads: CASRHRGVGYNEQFF. CDR3 sequence (DNA): TGTGCCAGCAGGCACAGGGGCGTGGGATACAATGAGCAGTTCTTC.

This rearrangement joins TRBV2 to TRBJ1-1; 8 bases align to TRBD1. J lost 4 bases, V lost 4 bases, and 5 bases had no gene match. The CDR3 is 14 residues long. Germline CDR1 is SNHLY and CDR2 is FYNNEI. This CDR3 reads CASSADRVSTEAFF. The DNA for the CDR3 is TGTGCCAGCAGTGCGGACAGGGTCTCCACTGAAGCTTTCTTT.

The CDR3 loop reads CASRENRGVYEQYF. The CDR3 nucleotides are TGTGCCAGCAGAGAGAACAGGGGTGTCTACGAGCAGTACTTC. The V and J genes are TRBV7-2 and TRBJ2-7; TRBD1 agrees at 7 bases. This CDR3 has 14 amino acids. J lost 3 bases, V lost 6 bases, and 8 bases had no gene match. CDR1 SGHTA and CDR2 FQGNSA come from the germline V gene.

The rearrangement links TRBV7-6 to TRBJ2-3, with D perhaps matching TRBD1 (6 bases). The CDR3 runs 15 residues. The germline V gene encodes CDR1 SGHVS and CDR2 FNYEAQ. V was pared by 4 bases and J by 2 bases, with 13 bases between. The CDR3 DNA reads TGTGCCAGCAGCTCAAGACAGGTTCACACAGATACGCAGTATTTT. Its protein product is CASSSRQVHTDTQYF.

This chain joins TRBV30 and TRBJ2-1, with D perhaps TRBD2 (6 bases). Looked up from germline, CDR1 is GTSNPN and CDR2 is SVGIG (reference sequence). The V gene lost 4 bases and the J gene lost 7 bases, with 11 bases spanning the gap. This CDR3 contains 12 residues. DNA for the CDR3: TGTGCCTGGAACCCCCGGGGGAATGAGCAGTTCTTC. As protein: CAWNPRGNEQFF. Using reference TRBV30 and TRBJ2-1 for the parts outside the CDR3, the full variable domain is SQTIHQWPATLVQPVGSPLSLECTVEGTSNPNLYWYRQAAGRGLQLLFYSVGIGQISSEVPQNLSASRPQDRQFILSSKKLLLSDSGFYLCAWNPRGNEQFFGPGTRLTVL.

The rearrangement links TRBV28 to TRBJ2-4; D is unresolved. Germline assignment: CDR1 MDHEN and CDR2 SYDVKM. This CDR3 has 13 residues. V was shortened by 0 bases and J by 7 bases, with 7 bases between the two germline ends. DNA for the CDR3: TGTGCCAGCAGTTTATGGGCGGCGAACATTCAGTACTTC. It specifies CASSLWAANIQYF. Combining the CDR3 with reference TRBV28 and TRBJ2-4 gives the whole variable domain DVKVTQSSRYLVKRTGEKVFLECVQDMDHENMFWYRQDPGLGLRLIYFSYDVKMKEKGDIPEGYSVSREKKERFSLILESASTNQTSMYLCASSLWAANIQYFGAGTRLSVL.